The 31 T cell receptor beta chains below were found in one sample sequenced in a study of T cell responses to AZD1222 COVID-19 vaccine (dated by TCRdb to the early 2020s). The time point tag for this specimen amounts to: about 28 days (+/-7) after the second vaccine dose. Sample treatment or condition, as interpreted from the label and publication: meningococcal conjugate vaccine given as trial control. The library was obtained by the immunoSEQ multiplex PCR assay. Sourced from immuneACCESS, this table was stored by TCRdb with only in-frame sequences that have V and J called. A share of the clones is absent; for the studies checked, an unresolved V gene accounts for under half, and the remainder has no known explanation. The sample table shows 200,000 to 250,000 clones, and about 94% are seen once. The top ten clonotypes cover 1.5% to 2% of the sample. The material was peripheral blood, obtained 28 days after the second dose of the MenACWY control vaccine. The receptors come from an adult who received the MenACWY meningococcal vaccine as a control.

CDR3 sequence reads: CASRGRSSGVPRDEQYF. The CDR3 bases are TGTGCCAGCAGGGGCCGAAGTAGCGGGGTTCCGAGGGACGAGCAGTACTTC. This sequence joins TRBV28 and TRBJ2-7; 8 nucleotides line up with TRBD2. Germline V CDR1 and CDR2: MDHEN, SYDVKM. This CDR3 is 17 amino acids long. After removal of 6 bases from V and 5 bases from J, the junction contained 18 bases not matched to a gene.

The chain combines TRBV11-3 with TRBJ1-4; 10 nucleotides align to TRBD1. V lost 5 bases and J lost 5; bases outside the gene matches: 8. Looked up from germline, CDR1 is SGHNT and CDR2 is YENEEA. This CDR3 has 16 amino acids. CDR3 residues: CASSTTGTGENEKLFF. The CDR3 DNA is TGTGCCAGCAGCACAACCGGGACAGGGGAGAATGAAAAACTGTTTTTT.

This clone was picked up a small number of times. V usage is TRBV5-1 and J usage is TRBJ1-1; TRBD1 might be the D (5 bases). The CDR3 spans 15 residues. Trimming took off 3 bases at V and 5 bases at J, with 17 bases between the two ends. Germline CDR1 is SGHRS and CDR2 is YFSETQ. CDR3 amino acids: CASSSPVGGGTEAFF. The CDR3 coding sequence is TGCGCCAGCAGCTCCCCGGTGGGGGGAGGGACTGAAGCTTTCTTT.

The V and J genes are TRBV19 and TRBJ2-3, with TRBD2 as a possible D gene (6 bases). The CDR3 sequence is 14 residues long. Trimming removed 6 bases at V and 1 base at J, with 11 bases between. The germline V gene has CDR1 LNHDA and CDR2 SQIVND (reference sequence). Here the CDR3 reads CASRVAAGTDTQYF. The CDR3 nucleotides read TGTGCCAGTAGGGTAGCGGCAGGCACAGATACGCAGTATTTT. Supplemented by reference TRBV19 and TRBJ2-3, the full variable domain reads DGGITQSPKYLFRKEGQNVTLSCEQNLNHDAMYWYRQDPGQGLRLIYYSQIVNDFQKGDIAEGYSVSREKKESFPLTVTSAQKNPTAFYLCASRVAAGTDTQYFGPGTRLTVL.

In DNA form, the CDR3 reads TGTGCCCTCTCGGCAGGGACGGACACCGGGGAGCTGTTTTTT. This gives the protein CALSAGTDTGELFF. The chain joins TRBV6-5 to TRBJ2-2; D possibly matches TRBD1 or TRBD2 (5 bases each). Between the trimmed V and J ends, which lost 11 bases and 3 bases, there was a span of 16 bases. CDR1 is MNHEY, CDR2 SVGAGI, per germline. This CDR3 contains 14 residues.

J is TRBJ1-2 and V is TRBV7-8; 8 bases fit TRBD1. With V trimmed by 5 bases and J by 1 base, 6 bases remained unmatched. CDR1 is SGHVS and CDR2 is FQNEAQ in the germline V gene. This CDR3 region has 15 residues. CDR3 nucleotides: TGTGCCAGCAGCCGAGGACAGGGCAATAACTATGGCTACACCTTC. This codes for CASSRGQGNNYGYTF. Using reference TRBV7-8 and TRBJ1-2 for the parts outside the CDR3, the full variable domain is GAGVSQSPRYKVAKRGQDVALRCDPISGHVSLFWYQQALGQGPEFLTYFQNEAQLDKSGLPSDRFFAERPEGSVSTLKIQRTQQEDSAVYLCASSRGQGNNYGYTFGSGTRLTVV.

This sequence joins TRBV9 and TRBJ2-1, with 9 nucleotides matching TRBD1. The CDR3 spans 13 residues. Germline values: CDR1 SGDLS, CDR2 YYNGEE. V was clipped by 4 bases and J by 12 bases; unmatched bases: 8. The CDR3 DNA sequence: TGTGCCAGCAGCCCTACAGGGGGCGCGGGGCAGTTCTTC. Its translation: CASSPTGGAGQFF.

The chain links TRBV11-2 to TRBJ1-2; 12 nucleotides align to TRBD1. V lost 4 bases to trimming and J lost 0 bases; unmatched junction nucleotides: 12. The germline CDR1 and CDR2 sequences are SGHAT and FQNNGV. The CDR3 covers 19 residues. CDR3 DNA sequence: TGTGCCAGCAGCTCAAGGGGAGGGACAGGGGGCGCCCCTAACTATGGCTACACCTTC. This sequence encodes CASSSRGGTGGAPNYGYTF.

J is TRBJ2-7 and V is TRBV7-2; possibly TRBD1 for D (6 bases). This CDR3 is 15 amino acids long. Germline-derived CDR1 and CDR2 are SGHTA and FQGNSA. V was pared by 5 bases and J by 5 bases, with 19 bases between. The CDR3 DNA is TGTGCCAGCAGCCCGCAGGACAGCTTAGCTCACGAGCAGTACTTC. This codes for CASSPQDSLAHEQYF.

The table lists this clone with a count of one. For the CDR3, the DNA is TGTGCCAGCCGTCGGGACAGGACCTACGAGCAGTACTTC. Its protein is CASRRDRTYEQYF. The genes are TRBV5-6 and TRBJ2-7; 8 bases are a match to TRBD1. In germline, CDR1 is SGHDT, CDR2 YYEEEE. V was pared by 7 bases and J by 2 bases, with 5 bases of the junction left unmatched. CDR3 length: 13 amino acids. Together with reference TRBV5-6 and TRBJ2-7, the CDR3 gives the full variable domain: DAGVTQSPTHLIKTRGQQVTLRCSPKSGHDTVSWYQQALGQGPQFIFQYYEEEERQRGNFPDRFSGHQFPNYSSELNVNALLLGDSALYLCASRRDRTYEQYFGPGTRLTVT.

The chain uses TRBV29-1 and TRBJ1-2; 7 bases map to TRBD1. CDR1 SQVTM and CDR2 ANQGSEA come from the germline V gene. CDR3 length: 12 amino acids. V shed 7 bases, J shed 7 bases, and the junction held 9 bases outside the gene matches. The DNA of the CDR3 is TGCAGCGCAGACAGGGAGATGCGTGGCTACACCTTC. Translated: CSADREMRGYTF.

The chain combines TRBV9 with TRBJ2-7; 13 bases fit TRBD2. Germline V gene sequence: CDR1 SGDLS, CDR2 YYNGEE. The CDR3 is made up of 18 amino acids. The J segment lost 2 bases and the V segment lost 4 bases, leaving 12 bases of the junction unmatched. The CDR3 spells CASSLGLAGATGTYEQYF. The CDR3 nucleotides are TGTGCCAGCAGCCTCGGACTAGCGGGAGCTACAGGGACCTACGAGCAGTACTTC.

The J gene is TRBJ2-7, the V gene TRBV11-2; 8 bases agree with TRBD2. The germline gives CDR1 SGHAT, CDR2 FQNNGV. V lost 4 bases, J lost 3 bases, and 5 bases stayed unmatched. The CDR3 covers 14 residues. The CDR3 region is CASSSSGSIYEQYF. DNA for the CDR3: TGTGCCAGCAGCTCTAGCGGGTCTATCTACGAGCAGTACTTC.

V gene TRBV24-1 combines with J gene TRBJ1-5, with 11 bases aligning to TRBD1. The CDR3 loop spans 16 amino acids. The V gene end was trimmed by 3 bases and the J gene end by 4 bases; junction bases not matched to a gene: 4. The V gene's germline CDR1 is KGHDR and CDR2 SFDVKD. DNA for the CDR3: TGTGCCACCAGTGATCCTGGGACAGGGGGGAATCAGCCCCAGCATTTT. It encodes CATSDPGTGGNQPQHF.

This rearrangement joins TRBV7-2 to TRBJ2-7, with D possibly matching TRBD1 (5 bases). V shed 1 base and J shed 3 bases, with 13 bases lying between them. CDR1 and CDR2 from the germline V gene are SGHTA and FQGNSA. CDR3 length equals 15 residues. DNA for the CDR3: TGTGCCAGCAGCTTAGTCACTGGGCAGGGCTACGAGCAGTACTTC. Its protein is CASSLVTGQGYEQYF.

The CDR3 sequence is CASSWDSRTGGSYEQYF. In nucleotides, the CDR3 is TGCGCCAGCAGCTGGGACTCTCGGACAGGGGGCTCCTACGAGCAGTACTTC. This rearrangement joins TRBV5-1 to TRBJ2-7; 10 bases line up with TRBD1. The J segment lost 0 bases and the V segment lost 3 bases, leaving 9 bases of the junction unmatched. There are 17 residues in the CDR3. Germline lookup yields CDR1 SGHRS and CDR2 YFSETQ.

This sequence joins TRBV30 and TRBJ2-1, with TRBD1 identical over 7 bases. The CDR3 runs 12 residues. Germline loops: CDR1 GTSNPN, CDR2 SVGIG (reference sequence). V shed 4 bases and J 8 bases; nucleotides not matched to a gene: 5. The chain's CDR3 is CAWTPGQDEQFF. In DNA, the CDR3 is TGTGCCTGGACCCCCGGACAGGATGAGCAGTTCTTC.

The CDR3 protein is CASSLMAGANTGELFF. CDR3 DNA: TGTGCCAGCAGCTTGATGGCGGGGGCGAACACCGGGGAGCTGTTTTTT. The chain links TRBV7-2 to TRBJ2-2; 7 bases are shared with TRBD2. Germline V gene data show CDR1 as SGHTA and CDR2 as FQGNSA. This CDR3 has 16 amino acids. V dropped 3 bases and J dropped 0; count of bases not matched to a gene: 4.

The rearrangement uses TRBV24-1 and TRBJ2-2; 8 positions agree with TRBD1. The CDR3 totals 14 residues. Trimming at V came to 9 bases and at J to 4 bases, leaving 6 bases not matched to a gene. CDR1 KGHDR and CDR2 SFDVKD come from the germline V gene. The CDR3 reads CATGGTGGTGELFF. The CDR3 DNA follows: TGTGCCACCGGAGGAACAGGGGGCACCGGGGAGCTGTTTTTT.

The V and J genes are TRBV30 and TRBJ2-5, with a weak D call TRBD2 (7 bases). Trimming took off 4 bases at V and 5 bases at J, with 14 bases between the two ends. The CDR3 is 13 amino acids. CDR1 GTSNPN and CDR2 SVGIG come from the germline V gene (reference sequence). The CDR3 sequence: CAWTLGGVETQYF. In DNA, the CDR3 is TGTGCCTGGACTCTAGGGGGGGTCGAGACCCAGTACTTC.

The chain links TRBV3-1 (or the pseudogene TRBV3-2) to TRBJ1-4, with a weak D call TRBD1 (6 bases). The CDR3 has 18 residues. Trimming removed 4 bases from V and 0 bases from J, with 18 bases in between. The germline CDR1 and CDR2 sequences are LGHDT and YNNKEL (reference sequence). The CDR3 coding sequence is TGTGCCAGCAGCCGCAGAACAGGGAAGAGTGCAACTAATGAAAAACTGTTTTTT. Translation gives CASSRRTGKSATNEKLFF.

V and J are TRBV28 and TRBJ1-5; TRBD1 matches at 10 bases. V was pared by 6 bases and J by 1 base, with 15 bases of the junction left unmatched. The CDR3 totals 19 residues. The germline V gene encodes CDR1 MDHEN and CDR2 SYDVKM. The CDR3 sequence: CASSTPAGTGVRSNQPQHF. The CDR3, as DNA: TGTGCCAGCAGCACCCCCGCCGGGACAGGGGTTAGAAGCAATCAGCCCCAGCATTTT.

The chain employs TRBV14 and TRBJ1-2; D ambiguous. V lost 1 base, J lost 6 bases, and 3 bases lay in between. The length of the CDR3 is 11 residues. Germline-derived CDR1 and CDR2 are SGHDN and FVKESK. CDR3 region: CASSQGNGYTF. CDR3 nucleotides: TGTGCCAGCAGCCAAGGTAATGGCTACACCTTC.

A single count supports this clone. The V gene is TRBV6-5, the J gene TRBJ2-1; 7 bases are shared with TRBD2. J was trimmed by 7 bases and V by 8 bases; bases with no gene match: 11. Looked up from germline, CDR1 is MNHEY and CDR2 is SVGAGI. This CDR3 contains 14 residues. The CDR3: CASGWGAGTNEQFF. Here the CDR3 DNA reads TGTGCCAGCGGGTGGGGAGCGGGGACGAATGAGCAGTTCTTC.

The rearrangement joins TRBV9 to TRBJ1-5, with D maybe TRBD1 (6 bases). CDR1 is SGDLS, CDR2 YYNGEE, per germline. Trimming removed 0 bases from V and 1 base from J, with 14 bases in between. The CDR3 has 17 amino acids. The DNA for the CDR3 is TGTGCCAGCAGCGTAGGCAGGGGATGGGACAGCAATCAGCCCCAGCATTTT. Its protein is CASSVGRGWDSNQPQHF. Full variable domain (rest looked up from reference TRBV9 and TRBJ1-5): DSGVTQTPKHLITATGQRVTLRCSPRSGDLSVYWYQQSLDQGLQFLIQYYNGEERAKGNILERFSAQQFPDLHSELNLSSLELGDSALYFCASSVGRGWDSNQPQHFGDGTRLSIL.

The chain joins TRBV7-2 to TRBJ2-1, with D possibly being TRBD2 (5 bases). V was cut by 5 bases and J by 3 bases, with 14 bases left in between. The CDR3 extends over 15 amino acids. CDR1 is SGHTA and CDR2 is FQGNSA in the germline V gene. The CDR3 loop reads CASSLKRTIYNEQFF. The CDR3 region has the DNA TGTGCCAGCAGCCTAAAGCGGACCATCTACAATGAGCAGTTCTTC.

The chain has TRBV1 and TRBJ2-1; the table's TRBD2 call for D was not verified on the DNA. TRBV1 is reported as a pseudogene. The CDR3 spans 18 residues. Here the CDR3 reads CTSKLQTSGGAESNEQFF. In DNA form, the CDR3 reads TGCACCAGTAAACTCCAGACTAGCGGGGGGGCTGAGTCCAATGAGCAGTTCTTC.

V gene TRBV12-3 or TRBV12-4 combines with J gene TRBJ2-1; D uncertain. CDR3 length equals 11 residues. Trimming cost V 2 bases and J 8 bases, with 4 bases left between them. Here the CDR3 DNA reads TGTGCCAGCAGTTTATGGGATGAGCAGTTCTTC. Translation: CASSLWDEQFF.

The V gene is TRBV25-1, the J gene TRBJ2-7; no clear D gene. V lost 4 bases to trimming and J lost 6 bases, with 7 bases between them. The CDR3 is made up of 11 amino acids. Germline assignment: CDR1 MGHDK and CDR2 SYGVNS. CDR3 in amino acids: CASSVSSEQYF. CDR3 DNA sequence: TGTGCCAGCAGTGTCAGCAGCGAGCAGTACTTC.

V is TRBV7-2 and J is TRBJ2-3; 7 nucleotides agree with TRBD2. V dropped 3 bases and J dropped 0; count of bases not matched to a gene: 6. The CDR3 has 16 residues. Germline assignment: CDR1 SGHTA and CDR2 FQGNSA. CDR3 sequence: CASSLVPSGSTDTQYF. The CDR3 region has the DNA TGTGCCAGCAGCTTGGTCCCTAGCGGTAGCACAGATACGCAGTATTTT.

This clone came up a few times. The chain uses TRBV27 and TRBJ2-7; a possible D gene is TRBD1 (6 bases). V lost 8 bases to trimming and J lost 3 bases, with 17 bases between them. The CDR3 contains 14 residues. Germline lookup yields CDR1 MNHEY and CDR2 SMNVEV (reference sequence). The CDR3 sequence: CASSYRDRGYEQYF. As DNA, the CDR3 is TGTGCCAGCTCCTACAGGGACCGTGGCTACGAGCAGTACTTC.